The entry below describes one TCR beta chain. Its antigen is undetermined. The protocol was immunoSEQ multiplex PCR, while the TCRdb copy is restricted to in-frame clones and leaves out a portion. The table includes over 100,000 clones, roughly 94% detected once. The CDR3 spans 12 residues. The germline CDR1 and CDR2 sequences are SNHLY and FYNNEI. V gave up 4 bases and J gave up 8 bases, with 9 bases separating them. The sample originates from a study of siplizumab effects on memory and regulatory T cells. The study's findings and limits: Memory cells seemed less diverse than naive T cells, which seemed major alloresponse contributors. There was no confirmation of the suppressive function of proliferating Tregs from siplizumab cultures. In siplizumab conditions, mappable alloreactive CD4+ clones averaged approximately 75% Treg-derived, against 25% to 30% in controls. Just a small share of alloreactive clones was traced back to unstimulated subsets.

Sequenced material: Tregs sorted from blood. This clonotype was obtained from a human donor in good health. The V and J genes are TRBV2 and TRBJ1-5; D unresolved. The CDR3 is CASSGPVEPQHF. The CDR3 region has the DNA TGTGCCAGCAGTGGCCCGGTGGAGCCCCAGCATTTT.